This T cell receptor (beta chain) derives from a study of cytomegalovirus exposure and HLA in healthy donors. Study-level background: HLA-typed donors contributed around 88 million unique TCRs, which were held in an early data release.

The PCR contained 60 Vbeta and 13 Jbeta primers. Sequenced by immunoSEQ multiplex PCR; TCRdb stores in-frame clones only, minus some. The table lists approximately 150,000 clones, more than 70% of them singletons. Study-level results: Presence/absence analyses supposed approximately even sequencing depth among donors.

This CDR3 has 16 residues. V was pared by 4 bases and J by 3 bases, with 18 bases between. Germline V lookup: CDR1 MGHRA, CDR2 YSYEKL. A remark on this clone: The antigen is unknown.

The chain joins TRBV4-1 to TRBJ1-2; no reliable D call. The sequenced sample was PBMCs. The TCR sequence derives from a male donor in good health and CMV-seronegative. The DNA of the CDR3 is TGCGCCAGCAGCCTCGTAACTAGCCAAGGATACTATGGCTACACCTTC. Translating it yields CASSLVTSQGYYGYTF.